The rows below give T cell receptor beta chains drawn from one sample of a study of cytomegalovirus exposure and HLA in healthy donors. The table came from immunoSEQ multiplex PCR; TCRdb's copy has only in-frame clones and leaves some out. The sample has some 160,000 clones, about 82% seen once. What was sequenced was PBMCs. The receptors shown here come from a male donor in good health and CMV-seronegative. The CDR3 runs from the conserved cysteine through the conserved F or W. The order of the fields is V gene, J gene, CDR3 protein.

TRBV6-5,TRBJ2-2,CASSYLAGNTGELFF
TRBV5-1,TRBJ1-5,CASSLTAGNHQPQHF
TRBV4-1,TRBJ2-7,CASSQTGLGEQYF
TRBV6-5,TRBJ1-1,CASSYSNFPGTEAFF
TRBV4-1,TRBJ2-1,CASSQLGLVAYNEQFF
TRBV28,TRBJ1-2,CASSPGTPYGYTF
TRBV2,TRBJ2-5,CASRLDRNQETQYF
TRBV28,TRBJ1-2,CASSLDMDSPYGYTF
TRBV15,TRBJ2-1,CATSRYRDRVDNEQFF
TRBV6-6,TRBJ1-1,CASSYSTGGTEAFF
TRBV7-9,TRBJ1-1,CASSYYQGSEAFF
TRBV7-9,TRBJ2-1,CASSLEALEEQFF
TRBV7-6,TRBJ2-1,CASSPSGGSSYNEQFF
TRBV7-8,TRBJ1-4,CASSLLGHTGVGNEKLFF
TRBV5-6,TRBJ1-5,CASSLSGRNQPQHF
TRBV4-1,TRBJ1-6,CASSLVGQAAGHSPLHF
TRBV7-6,TRBJ1-2,CASSRGTGLNYGYTF
TRBV5-1,TRBJ2-1,CASRPRLAGGRETYNEQFF
TRBV6-1,TRBJ2-6,CASSVYSGANVLTF
TRBV7-9,TRBJ1-2,CASSSRDLYGYTF
TRBV29-1,TRBJ2-5,CSVEGHQETQYF
TRBV25-1,TRBJ2-7,CASSEVQGASYEQYF
TRBV7-2,TRBJ1-5,CASSPAAGNRGEPQHF
TRBV28,TRBJ2-3,CASSLVRSTDTQYF
TRBV27,TRBJ1-6,CASGRASSPLHF
TRBV6-6,TRBJ1-4,CASSSDRVDEKLFF
TRBV6-5,TRBJ1-1,CASSYSTETTEAFF
TRBV7-9,TRBJ1-4,CASSLATPSREKLFF
TRBV11-3,TRBJ2-1,CASSPTRTLSSYNEQFF
TRBV27,TRBJ2-7,CASSPATGFYEQYF
TRBV7-9,TRBJ1-1,CSSSLAIPGGWTEAFF
TRBV2,TRBJ1-4,CASQGATNEKLFF
TRBV5-1,TRBJ1-1,CASSQPGSATEAFF
TRBV7-3,TRBJ2-7,CASSFTPGEEQYF
TRBV9,TRBJ2-7,CASSVGGGPTEQYF
TRBV7-8,TRBJ2-7,CASSLPPSGGTYEQYF
TRBV7-9,TRBJ1-5,CSSSRTGGRQPQHF
TRBV30,TRBJ2-7,CAWDRANEQYF
TRBV5-5,TRBJ2-7,CASSRDRGYEQYF
TRBV18,TRBJ1-4,CASSHRVATNEKLFF
TRBV4-2,TRBJ2-1,CASSPRLAGGNEQFF
TRBV7-9,TRBJ1-2,CASSLVPPRPNNYGYTF
TRBV6-5,TRBJ2-1,CASSYSVVSSYNEQFF
TRBV14,TRBJ2-5,CASSHSFGQEETQYF
TRBV9,TRBJ1-2,CASSVAGWTPGPYGYTF
TRBV28,TRBJ1-2,CASSLDRTGGYTF
TRBV4-3,TRBJ2-1,CASSQVSGTYNEQFF
TRBV9,TRBJ2-3,CASSVDDYMSTDTQYF
TRBV4-1,TRBJ1-1,CASSQDQAAAEAFF